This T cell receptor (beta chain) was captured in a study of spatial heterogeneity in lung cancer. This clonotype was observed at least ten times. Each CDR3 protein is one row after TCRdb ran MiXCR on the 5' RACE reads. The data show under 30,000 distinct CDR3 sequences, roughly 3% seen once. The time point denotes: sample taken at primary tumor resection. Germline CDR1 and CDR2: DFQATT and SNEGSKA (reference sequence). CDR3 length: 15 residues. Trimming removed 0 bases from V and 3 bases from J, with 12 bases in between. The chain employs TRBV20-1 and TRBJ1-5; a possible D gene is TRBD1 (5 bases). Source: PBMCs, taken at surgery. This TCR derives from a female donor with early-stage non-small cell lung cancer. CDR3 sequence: CSARDLGEPNQPQHF. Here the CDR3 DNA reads TGCAGTGCTAGAGATTTAGGGGAGCCCAATCAGCCCCAGCATTTT.